The source of this TCR beta chain is a study of technical replicates of blood from several donors. Sequenced by immunoSEQ multiplex PCR; TCRdb stores in-frame clones only, minus some. The profile covers about 80,000 clones, with about 91% appearing a single time and about 0.39% taken by the ten largest. The sequencing input was T cells isolated from PBMCs. The sequence was obtained from a human donor in good health.

Here the CDR3 DNA reads TGTGCCAGTAGTTGGGTAGGGGGTGCCGGGGAGCTGTTTTTT. This sequence encodes CASSWVGGAGELFF. This chain joins TRBV19 and TRBJ2-2; D perhaps matches TRBD1 (6 bases). Germline V gene data show CDR1 as LNHDA and CDR2 as SQIVND (reference sequence). The ends were cut back, 5 bases at V and 6 bases at J, with 13 bases in the middle. This CDR3 is 14 amino acids long.